The 20 T cell receptor beta chains below come from one sample, sequenced in a study of blood T cell repertoires in COVID-19. The assay was immunoSEQ multiplex PCR, and TCRdb's table has in-frame clones only and misses some. The sample includes 110,000 to 150,000 clones, roughly 84% of them seen just once. The material sequenced was PBMCs or T cells enriched from blood (not recorded which). The receptor source for this set is a man aged 35 to 55 with acute COVID-19.

This sequence joins TRBV2 and TRBJ1-3; 7 bases are shared with TRBD1. Germline V CDR1 and CDR2: SNHLY, FYNNEI. With V trimmed by 8 bases and J by 2 bases, 6 bases remained unmatched. The CDR3 has 14 amino acids. CDR3 sequence: CASGIGGPGNTIYF. DNA of the CDR3: TGTGCCAGCGGGATAGGGGGCCCTGGAAACACCATATATTTT.

The chain uses TRBV28 and TRBJ1-1; D is possibly TRBD1 (6 bases). CDR3 size: 11 residues. Germline assignment: CDR1 MDHEN and CDR2 SYDVKM. V lost 4 bases to trimming and J lost 9 bases, with 9 bases between them. In DNA form, the CDR3 reads TGTGCCAGCAGTTGGGGGCCCCAAGCTTTCTTT. Its protein product is CASSWGPQAFF. Using reference TRBV28 and TRBJ1-1 for the parts outside the CDR3, the full variable domain is DVKVTQSSRYLVKRTGEKVFLECVQDMDHENMFWYRQDPGLGLRLIYFSYDVKMKEKGDIPEGYSVSREKKERFSLILESASTNQTSMYLCASSWGPQAFFGQGTRLTVV.

The rearrangement joins TRBV13 to TRBJ1-1; unclear D gene. Between the trimmed V and J ends, which lost 0 bases and 8 bases, there was a span of 10 bases. Per germline, CDR1 PRHDT and CDR2 FYEKMQ (reference sequence). The CDR3 has 13 residues. The CDR3 DNA reads as TGTGCCAGCAGCTTAGGCCTAATTGAGGAAGCTTTCTTT. It encodes CASSLGLIEEAFF.

The chain has TRBV28 and TRBJ2-7; a weak D match, TRBD1 (6 bases). The V end was cut by 3 bases, the J end by 7 bases, with 13 bases between. CDR3 length equals 13 residues. Germline loops: CDR1 MDHEN, CDR2 SYDVKM. CDR3 coding DNA: TGTGCCAGCAGTTTCTCACAGGGTGGGGAGCAGTACTTC. Translated: CASSFSQGGEQYF.

This chain connects TRBV5-6 to TRBJ1-2; tentative D call: TRBD1 (6 bases). Trimming shortened V by 4 bases and J by 4 bases, and 8 bases separated the two germline ends. Germline V gene lookup returns CDR1 SGHDT and CDR2 YYEEEE. CDR3 length: 12 residues. This CDR3 reads CASSPDSYGYTF. CDR3 nucleotide sequence: TGTGCCAGCAGCCCGGACAGCTATGGCTACACCTTC. Using reference TRBV5-6 and TRBJ1-2 for the parts outside the CDR3, the full variable domain is DAGVTQSPTHLIKTRGQQVTLRCSPKSGHDTVSWYQQALGQGPQFIFQYYEEEERQRGNFPDRFSGHQFPNYSSELNVNALLLGDSALYLCASSPDSYGYTFGSGTRLTVV.

This chain's CDR3 is CASSLQGAYEQYF. The DNA for the CDR3 is TGTGCCAGCAGCCTCCAGGGGGCGTACGAGCAGTACTTC. The rearrangement uses TRBV6-6 and TRBJ2-7, with TRBD1 matching over 8 bases. Germline lookup yields CDR1 MNHNY and CDR2 SVGAGI (reference sequence). Germline trimming cut 6 bases from V and 4 bases from J; bases unmatched to any gene: 5. The CDR3 runs 13 residues.

The gene calls are TRBV5-6 and TRBJ1-6; no firm D call. Germline CDR1 is SGHDT and CDR2 is YYEEEE. Trimming removed 2 bases at V and 11 bases at J, with 8 bases between. The CDR3 extends over 12 amino acids. The CDR3 loop is CASSFHQTPLHF. Here the CDR3 DNA reads TGTGCCAGCAGCTTCCACCAGACACCCCTCCACTTT.

V and J are TRBV19 and TRBJ2-3, with D possibly matching TRBD1 (5 bases). The CDR3 has 16 amino acids. V was pared by 5 bases and J by 0 bases, with 15 bases between. CDR1 and CDR2 from the germline V gene are LNHDA and SQIVND (reference sequence). This chain's CDR3 is CASSLGALSSTDTQYF. The CDR3 DNA is TGTGCCAGTAGTTTAGGGGCGTTATCTAGCACAGATACGCAGTATTTT.

The rearrangement uses TRBV11-2 and TRBJ2-1, with 9 bases matching TRBD2. This CDR3 contains 16 residues. With 5 bases clipped from V and 7 bases from J, the junction kept 12 bases outside the gene matches. Germline CDR1 and CDR2: SGHAT and FQNNGV. In nucleotides, the CDR3 is TGTGCCAGCAGCCCAGCTGTAGCGGGAGTCTTGAATGAGCAGTTCTTC. Translation: CASSPAVAGVLNEQFF.

The V call is TRBV7-9, the J call TRBJ2-6; TRBD2 is a possible D gene (5 bases). CDR3 size: 14 residues. V was pared by 8 bases and J by 2 bases, with 10 bases between. Per the germline V gene, CDR1 is SEHNR and CDR2 is FQNEAQ (reference sequence). Here the CDR3 reads CASALGAGANVLTF. The CDR3 DNA sequence: TGTGCCAGCGCCCTGGGAGCTGGGGCCAACGTCCTGACTTTC.

The chain carries TRBV3-1 (or the pseudogene TRBV3-2) and TRBJ2-2; 10 positions match TRBD1. From germline, CDR1 is LGHDT and CDR2 YNNKEL (reference sequence). V trimming: 4 bases; J trimming: 4 bases; junction bases outside the gene matches: 3. This CDR3 has 15 residues. CDR3 sequence reads: CASSPRTGGTGELFF. CDR3 coding DNA: TGTGCCAGCAGCCCAAGGACAGGGGGCACCGGGGAGCTGTTTTTT.

This clone was picked up a small number of times. The V and J genes are TRBV30 and TRBJ1-6, with D maybe TRBD1 (5 bases). The germline gives CDR1 GTSNPN, CDR2 SVGIG (reference sequence). Trimming removed 5 bases at V and 10 bases at J, with 15 bases between. The CDR3 runs 13 residues. This chain's CDR3 is CAWDGGEGSPLHF. The CDR3 coding sequence is TGTGCCTGGGACGGAGGGGAGGGATCACCCCTCCACTTT.

The rearrangement joins TRBV14 to TRBJ2-5; weak D call: TRBD1 (5 bases). This CDR3 contains 16 residues. Germline V CDR1 and CDR2: SGHDN, FVKESK. Trimming removed 4 bases from V and 2 bases from J, with 17 bases in between. For the CDR3, the DNA is TGTGCCAGCAGCCGGTGGTCAGGGCTCGGGCAAGAGACCCAGTACTTC. Translating it yields CASSRWSGLGQETQYF.

The CDR3 is CSGQGPGNEQFF. Written as DNA, the CDR3 is TGCAGCGGGCAGGGTCCGGGCAATGAGCAGTTCTTC. The chain uses TRBV29-1 and TRBJ2-1; D may be TRBD1 (5 bases). This CDR3 spans 12 amino acids. Trimming cost V 7 bases and J 6 bases, with 13 bases left between them. Germline V gene sequence: CDR1 SQVTM, CDR2 ANQGSEA.

This rearrangement joins TRBV7-2 to TRBJ1-2; 8 positions agree with TRBD1. The CDR3 is 17 residues long. CDR1 is SGHTA, CDR2 FQGNSA, per germline. J was trimmed by 0 bases and V by 5 bases; bases with no gene match: 11. CDR3 sequence reads: CASSAGSRGHTNYGYTF. The CDR3 bases are TGTGCCAGCAGCGCAGGGTCCAGGGGGCACACTAACTATGGCTACACCTTC.

CDR3 protein: CASRRQGEQYF. The CDR3 bases are TGTGCCAGCAGGCGACAGGGCGAGCAGTACTTC. The chain joins TRBV6-5 to TRBJ2-7; 7 nucleotides line up with TRBD1. V dropped 6 bases and J dropped 6; count of bases not matched to a gene: 2. CDR1 and CDR2 (germline): MNHEY, SVGAGI. The CDR3 is 11 amino acids.

This chain links TRBV7-6 with TRBJ1-3; no reliable D call. In germline, CDR1 is SGHVS, CDR2 FNYEAQ. Trimming shortened V by 1 base and J by 0 bases, and 10 bases separated the two germline ends. The CDR3 has 16 residues. The CDR3 coding sequence is TGTGCCAGCAGCTTAGATAGCTCGAACTCTGGAAACACCATATATTTT. This codes for CASSLDSSNSGNTIYF.

The chain employs TRBV28 and TRBJ1-2; TRBD1 is a possible D gene (6 bases). There are 13 residues in the CDR3. V was clipped by 9 bases and J by 4 bases, with 15 bases between them. Germline V gives CDR1 MDHEN, CDR2 SYDVKM. CDR3 sequence: CASITTGSYGYTF. The CDR3 DNA follows: TGTGCCAGTATTACTACAGGGTCCTATGGCTACACCTTC.

The V call is TRBV6-5, the J call TRBJ1-1; TRBD1 is a possible D gene (5 bases). Germline V gene sequence: CDR1 MNHEY, CDR2 SVGAGI. With 6 bases removed from V and 1 base from J, the gap between germline ends came to 9 bases. This CDR3 region has 13 residues. The CDR3 protein is CASRKDRNTEAFF. Written as DNA, the CDR3 is TGTGCCAGCAGAAAAGACAGGAACACTGAAGCTTTCTTT.

This chain uses TRBV2 with TRBJ2-7; D possibly corresponds to TRBD2 (6 bases). Germline V CDR1 and CDR2: SNHLY, FYNNEI. There are 16 residues in the CDR3. Trimming cost V 3 bases and J 0 bases, with 15 bases left between them. CDR3 residues: CASSEAVAAISYEQYF. The CDR3 nucleotides read TGTGCCAGCAGTGAGGCCGTAGCGGCCATCTCCTACGAGCAGTACTTC.